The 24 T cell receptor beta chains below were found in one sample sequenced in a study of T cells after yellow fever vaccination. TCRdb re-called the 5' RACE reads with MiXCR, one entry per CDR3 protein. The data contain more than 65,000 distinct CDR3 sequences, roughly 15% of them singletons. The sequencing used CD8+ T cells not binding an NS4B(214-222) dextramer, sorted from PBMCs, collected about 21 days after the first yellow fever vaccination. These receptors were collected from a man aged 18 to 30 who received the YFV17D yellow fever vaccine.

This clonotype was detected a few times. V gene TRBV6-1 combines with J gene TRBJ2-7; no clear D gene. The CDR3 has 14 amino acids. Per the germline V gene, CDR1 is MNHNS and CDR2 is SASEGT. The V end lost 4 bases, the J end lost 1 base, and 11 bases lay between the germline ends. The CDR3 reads CASSAGPASYEQYV. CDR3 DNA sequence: TGTGCCAGCAGTGCAGGACCCGCGTCCTACGAGCAGTACGTC.

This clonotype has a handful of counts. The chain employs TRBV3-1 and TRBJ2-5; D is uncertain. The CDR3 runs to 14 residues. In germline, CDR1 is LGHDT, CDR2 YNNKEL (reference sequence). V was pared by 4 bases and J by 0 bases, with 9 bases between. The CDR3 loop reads CASSPGNDQETQYF. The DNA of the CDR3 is TGTGCCAGCAGCCCTGGGAACGACCAAGAGACCCAGTACTTC.

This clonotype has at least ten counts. CDR3 coding DNA: TGTGCCAGCAGTGACTCAGGGGGCGCTGGGGCCAACGTCCTGACTTTC. Translated, it gives CASSDSGGAGANVLTF. This chain connects TRBV6-4 to TRBJ2-6, with 7 bases matching TRBD1. The germline V gene has CDR1 MRHNA and CDR2 SNTAGT. The CDR3 is made up of 16 amino acids. Trimming at V came to 0 bases and at J to 2 bases, leaving 1 base not matched to a gene.

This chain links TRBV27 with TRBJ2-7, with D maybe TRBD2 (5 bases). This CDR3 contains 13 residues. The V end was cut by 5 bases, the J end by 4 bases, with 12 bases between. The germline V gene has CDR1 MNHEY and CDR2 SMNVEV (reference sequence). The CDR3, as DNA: TGTGCCAGCAGTATCCAATCGGGGTACGAGCAGTACGTC. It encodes CASSIQSGYEQYV.

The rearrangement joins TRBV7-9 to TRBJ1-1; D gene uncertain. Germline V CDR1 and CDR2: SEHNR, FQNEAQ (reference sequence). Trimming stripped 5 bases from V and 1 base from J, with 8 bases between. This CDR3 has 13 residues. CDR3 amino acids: CASSNSGNTEAFF. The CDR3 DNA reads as TGTGCCAGCAGCAATTCAGGGAACACTGAAGCTTTCTTT. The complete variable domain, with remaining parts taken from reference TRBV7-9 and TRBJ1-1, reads DTGVSQNPRHKITKRGQNVTFRCDPISEHNRLYWYRQTLGQGPEFLTYFQNEAQLEKSRLLSDRFSAERPKGSFSTLEIQRTEQGDSAMYLCASSNSGNTEAFFGQGTRLTVV.

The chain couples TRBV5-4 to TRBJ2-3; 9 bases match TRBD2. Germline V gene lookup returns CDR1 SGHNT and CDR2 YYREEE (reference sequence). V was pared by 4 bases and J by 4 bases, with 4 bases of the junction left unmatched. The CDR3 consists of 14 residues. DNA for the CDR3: TGTGCCAGCAGCCGTAGCGGGGGATCAGATACGCAGTATTTT. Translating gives CASSRSGGSDTQYF.

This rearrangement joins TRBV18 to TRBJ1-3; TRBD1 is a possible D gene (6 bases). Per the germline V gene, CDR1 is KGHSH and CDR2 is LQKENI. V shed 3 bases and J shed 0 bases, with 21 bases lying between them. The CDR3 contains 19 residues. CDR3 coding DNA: TGTGCCAGCTCACCCGAAAGACAGGCAACGTCCTTCTCTGGAAACACCATATATTTT. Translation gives CASSPERQATSFSGNTIYF.

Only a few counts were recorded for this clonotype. CDR3 nucleotide sequence: TGTGCCAGCAGGAGGGGCAACAATGAGCAGTTCTTC. Translation gives CASRRGNNEQFF. This rearrangement joins TRBV27 to TRBJ2-1; the D call may be TRBD1 or TRBD2 (5 bases each). Looked up from germline, CDR1 is MNHEY and CDR2 is SMNVEV (reference sequence). V was pared by 6 bases and J by 5 bases, with 8 bases between. This CDR3 is built from 12 residues.

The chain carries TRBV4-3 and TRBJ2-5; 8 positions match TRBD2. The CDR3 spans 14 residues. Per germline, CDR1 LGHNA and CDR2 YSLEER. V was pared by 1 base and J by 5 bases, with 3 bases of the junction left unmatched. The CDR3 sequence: CASSQVGGVETQYF. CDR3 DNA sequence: TGCGCCAGCAGCCAAGTCGGGGGGGTTGAGACCCAGTACTTC.

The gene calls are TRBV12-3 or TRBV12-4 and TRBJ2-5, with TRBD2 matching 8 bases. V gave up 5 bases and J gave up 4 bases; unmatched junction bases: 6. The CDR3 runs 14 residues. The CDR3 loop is CASSALRGGETQYF. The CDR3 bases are TGTGCCAGCAGTGCTTTACGGGGGGGAGAGACCCAGTACTTC.

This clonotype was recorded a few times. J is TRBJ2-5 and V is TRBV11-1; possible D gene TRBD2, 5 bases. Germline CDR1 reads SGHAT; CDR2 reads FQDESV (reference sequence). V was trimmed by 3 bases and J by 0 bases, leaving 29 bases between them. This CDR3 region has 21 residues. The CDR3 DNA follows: TGTGCCAGCAGCTTTTTCCGCTTACGTAGCGCCGGACTTTTTTACCAAGAGACCCAGTACTTC. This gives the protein CASSFFRLRSAGLFYQETQYF.

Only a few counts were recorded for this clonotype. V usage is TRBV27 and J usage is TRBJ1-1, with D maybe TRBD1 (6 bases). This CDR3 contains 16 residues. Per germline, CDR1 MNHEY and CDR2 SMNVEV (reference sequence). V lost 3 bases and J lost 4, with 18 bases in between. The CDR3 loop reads CASSFGGGTFVTEAFF. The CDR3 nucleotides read TGTGCCAGCAGTTTTGGGGGTGGGACATTCGTCACTGAAGCTTTCTTT.

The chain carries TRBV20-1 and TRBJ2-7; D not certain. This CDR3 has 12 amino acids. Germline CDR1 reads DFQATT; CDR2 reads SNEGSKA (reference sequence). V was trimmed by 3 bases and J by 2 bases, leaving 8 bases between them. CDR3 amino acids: CSASSTAYEQYV. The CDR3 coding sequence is TGCAGTGCTAGTTCGACGGCCTACGAGCAGTACGTC.

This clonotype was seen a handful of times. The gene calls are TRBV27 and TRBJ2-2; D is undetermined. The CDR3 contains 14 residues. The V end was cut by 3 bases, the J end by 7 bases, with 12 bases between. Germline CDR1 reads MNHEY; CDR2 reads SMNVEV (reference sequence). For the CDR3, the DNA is TGTGCCAGCAGTTTCATCGCAGTTCGCGGGGAGCTGTTTTTT. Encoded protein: CASSFIAVRGELFF.

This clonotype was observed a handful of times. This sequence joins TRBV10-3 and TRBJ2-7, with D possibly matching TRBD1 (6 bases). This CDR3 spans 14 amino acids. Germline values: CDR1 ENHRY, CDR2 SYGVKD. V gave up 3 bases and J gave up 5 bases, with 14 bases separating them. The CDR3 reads CAISDPDSANEQYF. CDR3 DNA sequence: TGTGCCATCAGTGACCCGGACAGCGCAAACGAGCAGTACTTC.

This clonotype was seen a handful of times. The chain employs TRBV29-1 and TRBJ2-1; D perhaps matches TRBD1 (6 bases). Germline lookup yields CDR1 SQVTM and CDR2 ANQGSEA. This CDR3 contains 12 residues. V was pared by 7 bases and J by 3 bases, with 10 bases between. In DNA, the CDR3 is TGCAGCGCCAGGACAGTCTACAATGAGCAGTTCTTC. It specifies CSARTVYNEQFF.

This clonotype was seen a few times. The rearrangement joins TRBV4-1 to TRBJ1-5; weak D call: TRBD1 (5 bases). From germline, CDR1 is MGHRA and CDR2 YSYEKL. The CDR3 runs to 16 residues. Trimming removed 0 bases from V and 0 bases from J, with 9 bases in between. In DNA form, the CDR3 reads TGCGCCAGCAGCCAAGACCGGGGGTATAGCAATCAGCCCCAGCATTTT. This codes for CASSQDRGYSNQPQHF.

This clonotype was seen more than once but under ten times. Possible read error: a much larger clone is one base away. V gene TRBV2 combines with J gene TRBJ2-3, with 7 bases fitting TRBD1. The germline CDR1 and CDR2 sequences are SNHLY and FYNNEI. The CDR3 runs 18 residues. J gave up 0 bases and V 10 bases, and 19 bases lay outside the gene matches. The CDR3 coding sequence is TGTGCCATCAGACAGGAAGAGGTCGGGACAGCTAGCACAGATACGCAGTATTTT. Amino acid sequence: CAIRQEEVGTASTDTQYF.

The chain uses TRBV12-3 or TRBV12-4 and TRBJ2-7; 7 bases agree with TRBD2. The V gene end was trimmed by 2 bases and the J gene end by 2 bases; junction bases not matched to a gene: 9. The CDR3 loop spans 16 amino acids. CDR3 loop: CASSLSVGLLTYEQYF. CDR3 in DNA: TGTGCCAGCAGTTTATCCGTGGGACTACTAACCTACGAGCAGTACTTC.

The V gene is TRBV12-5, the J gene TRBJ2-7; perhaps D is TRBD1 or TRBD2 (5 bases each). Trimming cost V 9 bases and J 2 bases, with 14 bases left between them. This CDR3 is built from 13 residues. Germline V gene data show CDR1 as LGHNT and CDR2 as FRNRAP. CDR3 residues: CASARDRAYEQYF. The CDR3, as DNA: TGTGCTAGCGCCCGGGACCGAGCCTACGAGCAGTACTTC.

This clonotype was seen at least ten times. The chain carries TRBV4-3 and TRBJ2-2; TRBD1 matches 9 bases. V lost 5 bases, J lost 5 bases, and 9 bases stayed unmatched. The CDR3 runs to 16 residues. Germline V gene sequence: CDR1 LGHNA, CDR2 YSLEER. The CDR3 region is CASSGWDRDRTGELFF. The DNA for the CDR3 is TGCGCCAGCAGCGGGTGGGACAGGGATCGGACCGGGGAGCTGTTTTTT.

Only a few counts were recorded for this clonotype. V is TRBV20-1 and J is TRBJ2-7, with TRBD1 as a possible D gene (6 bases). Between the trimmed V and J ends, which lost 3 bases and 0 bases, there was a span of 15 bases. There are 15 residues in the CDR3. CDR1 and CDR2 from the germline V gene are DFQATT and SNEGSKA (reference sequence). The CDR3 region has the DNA TGCAGTGCTAGGAGTGGACAGACGAGCTCCTACGAGCAGTACTTC. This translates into CSARSGQTSSYEQYF.

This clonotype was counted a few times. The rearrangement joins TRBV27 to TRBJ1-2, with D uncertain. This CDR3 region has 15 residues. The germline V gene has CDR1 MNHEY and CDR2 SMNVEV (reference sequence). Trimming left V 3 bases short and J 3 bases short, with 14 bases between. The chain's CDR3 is CASSFGIGNDYGYTF. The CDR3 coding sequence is TGTGCCAGCAGTTTCGGGATAGGGAACGACTATGGCTACACCTTC.

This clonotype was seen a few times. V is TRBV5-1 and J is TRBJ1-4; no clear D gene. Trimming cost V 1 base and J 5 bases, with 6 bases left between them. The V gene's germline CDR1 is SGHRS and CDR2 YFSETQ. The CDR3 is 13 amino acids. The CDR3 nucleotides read TGCGCCAGCAGCTTGTGGCAGAATGAAAAACTGTTTTTT. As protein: CASSLWQNEKLFF.